This TCR beta chain is from a study of T cells after yellow fever vaccination. General study points: Detected again after the booster were most primary-vaccination clones, at nearly 97% CD4 and more than 70% CD8. Though it reached lower strength, the secondary response hit its peak faster, day 5 versus 15. Just a small share of clonotypes turned up in the CD4 compartment as well as the CD8 compartment.

This clonotype was detected ten times or more. As yet, its antigen is unknown. 5'RACE template switching produced TCR cDNA carrying a universal primer site and UMIs. TCRdb re-derived calls from the 5' RACE reads in MiXCR, one entry per CDR3 protein. This table has roughly 99,000 distinct CDR3 sequences, approximately 5.5% appearing once. Here the sequenced sample was CD8+ T cells sorted from PBMCs, taken 10 days after the yellow fever booster vaccination. The clonotype comes from a man aged 18 to 30 who received the YFV17D yellow fever vaccine.

CDR3 nucleotides: TGTGCCAGCAGTGCCGGGACTACCTACGAGCAGTACTTC. Protein: CASSAGTTYEQYF. This chain connects TRBV5-5 to TRBJ2-7; 7 bases are shared with TRBD2. The CDR3 totals 13 residues. V gave up 5 bases and J gave up 2 bases; unmatched junction bases: 4. From germline, CDR1 is SGHKS and CDR2 YYEKEE (reference sequence). Based on the CDR3 plus reference TRBV5-5 and TRBJ2-7, the full variable domain is DAGVTQSPTHLIKTRGQQVTLRCSPISGHKSVSWYQQVLGQGPQFIFQYYEKEERGRGNFPDRFSARQFPNYSSELNVNALLLGDSALYLCASSAGTTYEQYFGPGTRLTVT.